The 25 T cell receptor beta chains given below trace back to one sample, sequenced in a study of cytomegalovirus exposure and HLA in healthy donors (TCRdb year 2017). Library construction relied on the immunoSEQ multiplex PCR assay. The multiplex PCR relied on a mix of 60 forward primers for TCR Vbeta segments and 13 reverse primers for TCR Jbeta segments. The immuneACCESS repertoire file appears here via TCRdb, limited to in-frame rearrangements. These files lack a portion of the clones; in checked studies, under half of the deficit traces to unresolved V genes, and the cause of the others is not known. This sample is represented by approximately 140,000 clones; roughly 86% of them were singletons. The ten biggest clones cover roughly 0.5% of the sample. The sequencing sample was made of PBMCs. Receptor source: a woman aged 40 to 50 in good health and CMV-seronegative.

This clone came up a few times. The chain recombines TRBV4-2 with TRBJ2-7; perhaps TRBD1 as D (6 bases). The germline V gene encodes CDR1 LGHNA and CDR2 YNFKEQ. V lost 0 bases and J lost 3, with 9 bases in between. This CDR3 region has 14 residues. CDR3 loop: CASSQDGQNYEQYF. The CDR3 nucleotides are TGTGCCAGCAGCCAAGATGGACAGAACTACGAGCAGTACTTC.

The V and J genes are TRBV10-3 and TRBJ2-7, with TRBD2 as a possible D gene (5 bases). Deletions cut 7 bases from V and 3 bases from J, with 16 bases between. Germline V gene sequence: CDR1 ENHRY, CDR2 SYGVKD. CDR3 length equals 14 residues. DNA of the CDR3: TGTGCCATCATGGAAGGCCTGGGGAGCTACGAGCAGTACTTC. Translation: CAIMEGLGSYEQYF.

The rearrangement joins TRBV5-1 to TRBJ1-1, with a tentative D call TRBD1 (6 bases). With 3 bases removed from V and 3 bases from J, the gap between germline ends came to 24 bases. This CDR3 contains 18 residues. CDR1 is SGHRS and CDR2 is YFSETQ in the germline V gene. As DNA, the CDR3 is TGCGCCAGCAGCTCGATTTACAGGGTTCTGGGCGATCACACTGAAGCTTTCTTT. Its translation: CASSSIYRVLGDHTEAFF.

This rearrangement joins TRBV19 to TRBJ1-1, with a possible D match to TRBD1 (5 bases). With 2 bases removed from V and 0 bases from J, the gap between germline ends came to 13 bases. This CDR3 is built from 16 residues. Germline assignment: CDR1 LNHDA and CDR2 SQIVND (reference sequence). The CDR3 region is CASSIQGGRVNTEAFF. In DNA form, the CDR3 reads TGTGCCAGTAGTATACAGGGAGGAAGGGTGAACACTGAAGCTTTCTTT.

This chain uses TRBV5-1 with TRBJ2-5; 9 bases map to TRBD2. V trimming: 2 bases; J trimming: 2 bases; junction bases outside the gene matches: 7. CDR3 length equals 16 residues. Germline loops: CDR1 SGHRS, CDR2 YFSETQ. DNA for the CDR3: TGCGCCAGCAGCTTAGGACTAGCGCTGACACAAGAGACCCAGTACTTC. Translation: CASSLGLALTQETQYF.

The chain combines TRBV5-6 with TRBJ2-3; 7 positions agree with TRBD2. This CDR3 spans 17 amino acids. V lost 0 bases to trimming and J lost 2 bases; unmatched junction nucleotides: 9. Looked up from germline, CDR1 is SGHDT and CDR2 is YYEEEE. The CDR3 DNA sequence: TGTGCCAGCAGCTTGGCCGACGGTAGCGGGTTCACAGATACGCAGTATTTT. The encoded protein is CASSLADGSGFTDTQYF.

The chain recombines TRBV6-6 with TRBJ1-4, with 7 bases fitting TRBD1. The CDR3 extends over 14 amino acids. Germline V lookup: CDR1 MNHNY, CDR2 SVGAGI (reference sequence). Losses at the gene ends were 6 bases for V and 3 bases for J; bases not matched to a gene: 4. CDR3 in DNA: TGTGCCAGCAGGCAACAGGGGTCTAATGAAAAACTGTTTTTT. This sequence encodes CASRQQGSNEKLFF.

J is TRBJ2-3 and V is TRBV19; D is ambiguous. The germline gives CDR1 LNHDA, CDR2 SQIVND (reference sequence). CDR3 length: 15 amino acids. Trimming removed 5 bases at V and 3 bases at J, with 15 bases between. CDR3 nucleotide sequence: TGTGCCAGTAGTTCGCTAGTGACGCAGACAGATACGCAGTATTTT. Encoded protein: CASSSLVTQTDTQYF. Variable domain in full (rest from reference TRBV19 and TRBJ2-3): DGGITQSPKYLFRKEGQNVTLSCEQNLNHDAMYWYRQDPGQGLRLIYYSQIVNDFQKGDIAEGYSVSREKKESFPLTVTSAQKNPTAFYLCASSSLVTQTDTQYFGPGTRLTVL.

The chain links TRBV5-6 to TRBJ2-1, with 8 bases fitting TRBD2. Germline-derived CDR1 and CDR2 are SGHDT and YYEEEE. CDR3 length: 15 amino acids. The V and J ends lost 2 bases and 7 bases, in that order; junction bases with no gene match: 8. CDR3 DNA: TGTGCCAGCAGCTTTTACAGCGGGAGTGAGAATGAGCAGTTCTTC. Translation: CASSFYSGSENEQFF.

This clone was counted only a few times. A junction boundary mismatches the germline segment, possibly from a read error. The V call is TRBV4-1, the J call TRBJ2-2; D may be TRBD2 (5 bases). CDR1 and CDR2 (germline): MGHRA, YSYEKL. The CDR3 runs to 13 residues. CDR3 in DNA: TGCGCCAGCAGCCAAGATTCTGTCGGGAAGCTGTTTTTT. It translates to CASSQDSVGKLFF.

The chain joins TRBV11-2 to TRBJ2-7, with 12 bases that match TRBD2. V shed 5 bases, J shed 6 bases, and the junction held 8 bases outside the gene matches. The CDR3 sequence is 15 residues long. In germline, CDR1 is SGHAT, CDR2 FQNNGV. The CDR3 is CASSPRLAGEGEQYF. The CDR3 nucleotides are TGTGCCAGCAGCCCTAGACTAGCGGGAGAGGGCGAGCAGTACTTC.

The genes are TRBV7-2 and TRBJ2-2; TRBD2 aligns across 9 bases. Germline CDR1 is SGHTA and CDR2 is FQGNSA. The CDR3 loop spans 16 amino acids. V was clipped by 5 bases and J by 5 bases; unmatched bases: 9. The CDR3 protein is CASSHGSGRFTGELFF. CDR3 bases: TGTGCCAGCAGCCACGGTAGCGGGAGATTTACCGGGGAGCTGTTTTTT.

The chain links TRBV30 to TRBJ2-7; possible D gene TRBD1, 5 bases. There are 16 residues in the CDR3. The V gene's germline CDR1 is GTSNPN and CDR2 SVGIG (reference sequence). V was pared by 2 bases and J by 3 bases, with 20 bases between. The CDR3 protein is CAWSSALVGPIYEQYF. CDR3 coding DNA: TGTGCCTGGAGTTCGGCCCTTGTGGGGCCTATCTACGAGCAGTACTTC.

This rearrangement joins TRBV7-8 to TRBJ2-7, with 9 nucleotides matching TRBD1. The CDR3 spans 14 residues. V shed 1 base, J shed 5 bases, and the junction held 3 bases outside the gene matches. Germline CDR1 and CDR2: SGHVS and FQNEAQ. The CDR3 DNA sequence: TGTGCCAGCAGCTTAGACGGGACAGGGCACGAGCAGTACTTC. Translated: CASSLDGTGHEQYF.

The chain recombines TRBV30 with TRBJ2-1; TRBD1 is a possible D gene (6 bases). Looked up from germline, CDR1 is GTSNPN and CDR2 is SVGIG (reference sequence). The V and J ends lost 8 bases and 1 base respectively, with 9 bases between them. There are 12 residues in the CDR3. The CDR3 here is CARGQSYNEQFF. CDR3 sequence (DNA): TGTGCCCGTGGACAGTCCTACAATGAGCAGTTCTTC.

CDR3 coding DNA: TGTGCCAGCAGTGAAATTCGGGGGGGCATTCAGTACTTC. It translates to CASSEIRGGIQYF. This chain uses TRBV6-1 with TRBJ2-4; 8 bases agree with TRBD2. Germline-derived CDR1 and CDR2 are MNHNS and SASEGT. Germline trimming cut 2 bases from V and 9 bases from J; bases unmatched to any gene: 3. The CDR3 has 13 amino acids.

J is TRBJ1-6 and V is TRBV5-4; 7 positions agree with TRBD1. Germline trimming cut 0 bases from V and 9 bases from J; bases unmatched to any gene: 6. The germline gives CDR1 SGHNT, CDR2 YYREEE (reference sequence). This CDR3 region has 15 residues. CDR3 DNA: TGTGCCAGCAGCTTGGAGGGGGCGCTTATTTCACCCCTCCACTTT. Amino acid sequence: CASSLEGALISPLHF.

A remark on this clone: One end of the junction fails to match germline, which may point to a read error. The chain joins TRBV4-2 to TRBJ2-7; the D gene is possibly TRBD2 (5 bases). CDR3 length equals 15 residues. Looked up from germline, CDR1 is LGHNA and CDR2 is YNFKEQ. Written as DNA, the CDR3 is TGTGCCAGCAGCCAAGATGCGGGCCAGACCTACGAGCAGCACTTC. It encodes CASSQDAGQTYEQHF.

The V call is TRBV6-6, the J call TRBJ2-7; D uncertain. CDR3 length: 13 amino acids. V dropped 5 bases and J dropped 4 bases, with 12 bases sitting between them. CDR1 is MNHNY and CDR2 is SVGAGI in the germline V gene (reference sequence). CDR3 sequence reads: CASSRLTEYEQYF. The CDR3 bases are TGTGCCAGCAGTCGTTTGACTGAATACGAGCAGTACTTC.

The rearrangement uses TRBV5-4 and TRBJ2-5, with 14 bases that match TRBD2. CDR1 and CDR2 from the germline V gene are SGHNT and YYREEE (reference sequence). The V gene end was trimmed by 3 bases and the J gene end by 5 bases; junction bases not matched to a gene: 3. There are 15 residues in the CDR3. As DNA, the CDR3 is TGTGCCAGCAGCTCGGGACTAGCGGGAGTGGAGACCCAGTACTTC. Protein product: CASSSGLAGVETQYF.

This sequence joins TRBV6-1 and TRBJ1-1; TRBD1 aligns across 8 bases. This CDR3 comprises 13 residues. Germline loops: CDR1 MNHNS, CDR2 SASEGT. Trimming at V came to 5 bases and at J to 4 bases, leaving 3 bases not matched to a gene. DNA of the CDR3: TGTGCCAGCAGTCGGACAGGGTTCACTGAAGCTTTCTTT. This codes for CASSRTGFTEAFF.

The V gene is TRBV27, the J gene TRBJ2-1; a possible D gene is TRBD1 (5 bases). The V and J ends lost 6 bases and 4 bases respectively, with 13 bases between them. CDR1 MNHEY and CDR2 SMNVEV come from the germline V gene (reference sequence). The CDR3 spans 14 residues. CDR3 protein: CASSSGSSYNEQFF. The DNA of the CDR3 is TGTGCCAGCAGCTCAGGGTCATCTTACAATGAGCAGTTCTTC.

This clone was detected a few times. The J gene is TRBJ1-3, the V gene TRBV7-2; 7 positions agree with TRBD1. In germline, CDR1 is SGHTA, CDR2 FQGNSA. V lost 5 bases to trimming and J lost 2 bases; unmatched junction nucleotides: 6. This CDR3 contains 15 residues. The CDR3 region has the DNA TGTGCCAGCAGCGCCCAGGGGGGCACTGGAAACACCATATATTTT. Translation gives CASSAQGGTGNTIYF. The full variable domain, with the rest looked up from reference TRBV7-2 and TRBJ1-3, is GAGVSQSPSNKVTEKGKDVELRCDPISGHTALYWYRQSLGQGLEFLIYFQGNSAPDKSGLPSDRFSAERTGGSVSTLTIQRTQQEDSAVYLCASSAQGGTGNTIYFGEGSWLTVV.

The chain joins TRBV25-1 to TRBJ2-6, with 7 positions matching TRBD1. The CDR3 contains 18 residues. Germline assignment: CDR1 MGHDK and CDR2 SYGVNS. J lost 1 base, V lost 2 bases, and 8 bases had no gene match. The CDR3 sequence: CASSERQGRLSGANVLTF. The CDR3 DNA is TGTGCCAGCAGTGAAAGACAGGGACGCCTTTCTGGGGCCAACGTCCTGACTTTC.

The chain employs TRBV7-9 and TRBJ2-7; D gene unclear. There are 14 residues in the CDR3. Germline V gene lookup returns CDR1 SEHNR and CDR2 FQNEAQ (reference sequence). V was shortened by 0 bases and J by 5 bases, with 11 bases between the two germline ends. CDR3 residues: CASSLAGRRNEQYF. For the CDR3, the DNA is TGTGCCAGCAGCTTAGCCGGCCGGCGGAACGAGCAGTACTTC.